A single sample gave rise to the 13 T cell receptor beta chains below, sequenced in a study of spatial heterogeneity in lung cancer. TCRdb used MiXCR to reprocess the 5' RACE reads, holding one entry per CDR3 protein. Here the sample spans tens of thousands of distinct CDR3 sequences, less than 9.5% being singletons. Time point of the sample: blood at routine non-recurrence follow-up after resection. The sequenced material consisted of unsorted whole RNA from tumor, nontumor lung or frozen PBMC. The specimen comprised PBMCs, sampled at follow-up. These receptors were taken from a female donor with early-stage non-small cell lung cancer.

This clonotype was counted ten times or more. The J gene is TRBJ1-3, the V gene TRBV12-3 or TRBV12-4; the D gene is possibly TRBD1 (5 bases). The length of the CDR3 is 14 residues. V gave up 5 bases and J gave up 5 bases, with 13 bases separating them. The CDR3, as DNA: TGTGCCAGCAGTCAAGCGACAGTTCGAAACACCATATATTTT. It is translated as CASSQATVRNTIYF.

This clonotype showed up many times. This sequence joins TRBV14 and TRBJ1-1; D is possibly TRBD1 (5 bases). Trimming took off 5 bases at V and 1 base at J, with 14 bases between the two ends. This CDR3 region has 15 residues. The germline CDR1 and CDR2 sequences are SGHDN and FVKESK. CDR3 sequence: CASSKRGSGNTEAFF. The CDR3 nucleotides read TGTGCCAGCAGCAAAAGGGGTAGTGGGAACACTGAAGCTTTCTTT.

The chain combines TRBV5-1 with TRBJ1-4; D may be TRBD1 (5 bases). The CDR3 length is 15 residues. V was shortened by 5 bases and J by 5 bases, with 16 bases between the two germline ends. Germline lookup yields CDR1 SGHRS and CDR2 YFSETQ. For the CDR3, the DNA is TGCGCCAGCAGTAAAGGGGAATACCTAAATGAAAAACTGTTTTTT. This codes for CASSKGEYLNEKLFF.

Details on this clonotype: A much larger clonotype is one base distant, so this may be a read error. The V and J genes are TRBV7-9 and TRBJ2-7; D possibly corresponds to TRBD1 (5 bases). The V gene's germline CDR1 is SEHNR and CDR2 FQNEAQ (reference sequence). This CDR3 comprises 19 residues. The V gene lost 4 bases and the J gene lost 3 bases, with 28 bases spanning the gap. CDR3 DNA sequence: TGTGCCAGCAGCTCCCCAGTGACCAATCTCAGGGTCCGAGACTACGAGCAGTACTTC. Amino acids: CASSSPVTNLRVRDYEQYF.

On this clonotype itself: This could be a read error, since a much larger clone is one nucleotide away. This chain's CDR3 is CASRAQGGYGFTF. The CDR3 nucleotides are TGTGCCAGCAGGGCACAGGGAGGCTATGGCTTCACCTTC. The chain joins TRBV2 to TRBJ1-2, with D maybe TRBD1 (6 bases). Germline V gene lookup returns CDR1 SNHLY and CDR2 FYNNEI. The CDR3 has 13 amino acids.

This clonotype was detected many times. The CDR3 sequence: CASTEGGGMDNEQFF. The CDR3 DNA is TGTGCCAGCACCGAGGGAGGGGGAATGGACAATGAGCAGTTCTTC. V and J are TRBV7-9 and TRBJ2-1; the D gene is possibly TRBD2 (7 bases). Germline V gives CDR1 SEHNR, CDR2 FQNEAQ (reference sequence). Trimming took 7 bases from V and 5 from J, leaving 18 bases between them. CDR3 length equals 15 residues.

The table lists this clonotype with many counts. The chain carries TRBV2 and TRBJ2-1; tentatively, D is TRBD2 (6 bases). With 8 bases removed from V and 2 bases from J, the gap between germline ends came to 16 bases. Looked up from germline, CDR1 is SNHLY and CDR2 is FYNNEI. The CDR3 spans 15 residues. The CDR3 DNA reads as TGTGCCAGCTCAGGCGGTAGCGGAGCCTACAATGAGCAGTTCTTC. Its protein product is CASSGGSGAYNEQFF.

This clonotype was counted ten times or more. The J gene is TRBJ2-7, the V gene TRBV20-1, with 8 bases aligning to TRBD2. The CDR3 runs 13 residues. Germline-derived CDR1 and CDR2 are DFQATT and SNEGSKA (reference sequence). The J segment lost 3 bases and the V segment lost 4 bases, leaving 5 bases of the junction unmatched. The CDR3 region has the DNA TGCAGTGCTACGGGACTAGGGGTCTACGAGCAGTACTTC. It is translated as CSATGLGVYEQYF.

This clonotype appeared many times. This sequence joins TRBV20-1 and TRBJ1-5; maybe TRBD1 (5 bases). The CDR3 extends over 16 amino acids. The germline gives CDR1 DFQATT, CDR2 SNEGSKA (reference sequence). V lost 0 bases, J lost 6 bases, and 18 bases lay in between. This CDR3 reads CSARDARGQGTQPQHF. The CDR3 nucleotides are TGCAGTGCTAGAGATGCACGAGGACAAGGGACTCAGCCCCAGCATTTT.

There are many counts of this clonotype. The chain couples TRBV5-1 to TRBJ2-7; 7 nucleotides line up with TRBD1. From germline, CDR1 is SGHRS and CDR2 YFSETQ. CDR3 length: 15 residues. V lost 6 bases and J lost 4; bases outside the gene matches: 13. The DNA for the CDR3 is TGCGCCAGCATGGAAATCGAGACAGGGTCGTACGAGCAGTACTTC. Amino acid sequence: CASMEIETGSYEQYF. Filled out from reference TRBV5-1 and TRBJ2-7, the complete variable domain reads KAGVTQTPRYLIKTRGQQVTLSCSPISGHRSVSWYQQTPGQGLQFLFEYFSETQRNKGNFPGRFSGRQFSNSRSEMNVSTLELGDSALYLCASMEIETGSYEQYFGPGTRLTVT.

The V and J genes are TRBV27 and TRBJ2-7; TRBD1 agrees at 7 bases. The CDR3 is made up of 14 amino acids. The V and J ends lost 6 bases and 1 base, in that order; junction bases with no gene match: 6. Per the germline V gene, CDR1 is MNHEY and CDR2 is SMNVEV (reference sequence). As DNA, the CDR3 is TGTGCCAGCAGAATAAGGACAGGATCCTACGAGCAGTACTTC. Translated: CASRIRTGSYEQYF.

Only a few counts were recorded for this clonotype. The rearrangement uses TRBV15 and TRBJ1-4; 7 nucleotides line up with TRBD1. This CDR3 contains 13 residues. J was trimmed by 6 bases and V by 7 bases; bases with no gene match: 5. The germline V gene has CDR1 LNHNV and CDR2 YYDKDF (reference sequence). For the CDR3, the DNA is TGTGCCACCACGGGACAGTCCCATGAAAAACTGTTTTTT. Protein sequence: CATTGQSHEKLFF.

The sample holds many counts of this clonotype. The V call is TRBV29-1, the J call TRBJ1-1; D ambiguous. The germline CDR1 and CDR2 sequences are SQVTM and ANQGSEA. V was shortened by 6 bases and J by 6 bases, with 14 bases between the two germline ends. This CDR3 comprises 12 residues. CDR3 sequence (DNA): TGCAGCGTGGCTGGGAGTTCGGCTGAAGCTTTCTTT. Encoded protein: CSVAGSSAEAFF. Complete variable domain (other parts from reference TRBV29-1 and TRBJ1-1): SAVISQKPSRDICQRGTSLTIQCQVDSQVTMMFWYRQQPGQSLTLIATANQGSEATYESGFVIDKFPISRPNLTFSTLTVSNMSPEDSSIYLCSVAGSSAEAFFGQGTRLTVV.